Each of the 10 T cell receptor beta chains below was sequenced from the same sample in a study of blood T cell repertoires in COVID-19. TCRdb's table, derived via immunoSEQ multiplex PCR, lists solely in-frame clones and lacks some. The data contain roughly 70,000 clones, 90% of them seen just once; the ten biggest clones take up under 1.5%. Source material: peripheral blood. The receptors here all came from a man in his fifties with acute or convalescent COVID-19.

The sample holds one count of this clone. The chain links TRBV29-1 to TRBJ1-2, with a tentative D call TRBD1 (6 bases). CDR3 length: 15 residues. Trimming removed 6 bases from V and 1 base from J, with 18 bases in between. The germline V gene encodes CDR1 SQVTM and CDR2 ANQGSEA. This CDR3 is CSVDIYRTDNYGYTF. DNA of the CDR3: TGCAGCGTAGACATTTATCGGACAGATAACTATGGCTACACCTTC.

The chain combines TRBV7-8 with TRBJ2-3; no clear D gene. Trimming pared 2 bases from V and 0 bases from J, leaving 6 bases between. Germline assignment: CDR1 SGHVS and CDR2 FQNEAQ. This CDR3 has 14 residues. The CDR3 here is CASSLFRSTDTQYF. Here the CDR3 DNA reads TGTGCCAGCAGCTTATTCCGGAGCACAGATACGCAGTATTTT.

CDR3 nucleotide sequence: TGCGCCAGCAGCCAAGGTAGCGGGAGGGGGAATGAGCAGTTCTTC. Amino acid sequence: CASSQGSGRGNEQFF. The chain carries TRBV4-1 and TRBJ2-1; 11 bases fit TRBD2. J gave up 7 bases and V 1 base, and 3 bases lay outside the gene matches. CDR3 size: 15 residues. Germline V lookup: CDR1 MGHRA, CDR2 YSYEKL.

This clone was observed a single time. CDR3 bases: TGTGCCAGCAGTTCATCTAGCGGGAGCGGGTTGGGGAATGAGCAGTTCTTC. Translated: CASSSSSGSGLGNEQFF. The V call is TRBV28, the J call TRBJ2-1, with 10 positions matching TRBD2. The V gene's germline CDR1 is MDHEN and CDR2 SYDVKM. With 4 bases clipped from V and 7 bases from J, the junction kept 13 bases outside the gene matches. This CDR3 comprises 17 residues.

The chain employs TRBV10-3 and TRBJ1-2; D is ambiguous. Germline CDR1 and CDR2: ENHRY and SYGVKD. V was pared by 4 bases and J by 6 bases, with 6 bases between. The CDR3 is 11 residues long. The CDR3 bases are TGTGCCATCAGTGGCGGGAATGGCTACACCTTC. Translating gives CAISGGNGYTF.

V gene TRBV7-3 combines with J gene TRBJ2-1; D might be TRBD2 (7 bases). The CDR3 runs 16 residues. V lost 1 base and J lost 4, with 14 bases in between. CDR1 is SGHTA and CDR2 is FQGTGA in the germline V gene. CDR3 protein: CASSLKGGAGYNEQFF. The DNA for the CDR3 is TGTGCCAGCAGCTTAAAGGGGGGAGCGGGATACAATGAGCAGTTCTTC.

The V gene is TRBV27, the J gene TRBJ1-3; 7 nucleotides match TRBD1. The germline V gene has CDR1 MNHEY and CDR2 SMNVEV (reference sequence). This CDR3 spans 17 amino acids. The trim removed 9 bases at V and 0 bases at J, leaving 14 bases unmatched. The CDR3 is CARASLRGPSSGNTIYF. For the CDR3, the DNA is TGTGCCAGGGCTTCCCTAAGGGGGCCGTCCTCTGGAAACACCATATATTTT.

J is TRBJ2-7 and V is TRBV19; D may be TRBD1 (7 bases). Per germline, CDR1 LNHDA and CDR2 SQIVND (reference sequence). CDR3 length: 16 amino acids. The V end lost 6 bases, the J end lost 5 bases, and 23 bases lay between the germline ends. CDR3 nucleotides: TGTGCCAGTAGGAGGGACAGTACAAGCGGCGGGAACGAGCAGTACTTC. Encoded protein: CASRRDSTSGGNEQYF. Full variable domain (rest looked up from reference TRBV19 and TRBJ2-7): DGGITQSPKYLFRKEGQNVTLSCEQNLNHDAMYWYRQDPGQGLRLIYYSQIVNDFQKGDIAEGYSVSREKKESFPLTVTSAQKNPTAFYLCASRRDSTSGGNEQYFGPGTRLTVT.

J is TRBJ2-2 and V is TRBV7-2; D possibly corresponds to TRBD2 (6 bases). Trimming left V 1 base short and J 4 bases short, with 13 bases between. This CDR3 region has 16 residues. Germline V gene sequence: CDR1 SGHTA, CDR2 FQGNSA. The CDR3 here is CASSLEAGLSTGELFF. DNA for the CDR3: TGTGCCAGCAGCTTAGAGGCGGGGCTGAGCACCGGGGAGCTGTTTTTT.

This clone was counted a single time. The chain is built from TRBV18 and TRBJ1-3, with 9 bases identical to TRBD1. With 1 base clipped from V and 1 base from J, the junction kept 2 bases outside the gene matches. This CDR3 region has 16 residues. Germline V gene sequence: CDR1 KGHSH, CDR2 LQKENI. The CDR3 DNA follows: TGTGCCAGCTCACCACAGGACAGGGGTTCTGGAAACACCATATATTTT. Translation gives CASSPQDRGSGNTIYF.